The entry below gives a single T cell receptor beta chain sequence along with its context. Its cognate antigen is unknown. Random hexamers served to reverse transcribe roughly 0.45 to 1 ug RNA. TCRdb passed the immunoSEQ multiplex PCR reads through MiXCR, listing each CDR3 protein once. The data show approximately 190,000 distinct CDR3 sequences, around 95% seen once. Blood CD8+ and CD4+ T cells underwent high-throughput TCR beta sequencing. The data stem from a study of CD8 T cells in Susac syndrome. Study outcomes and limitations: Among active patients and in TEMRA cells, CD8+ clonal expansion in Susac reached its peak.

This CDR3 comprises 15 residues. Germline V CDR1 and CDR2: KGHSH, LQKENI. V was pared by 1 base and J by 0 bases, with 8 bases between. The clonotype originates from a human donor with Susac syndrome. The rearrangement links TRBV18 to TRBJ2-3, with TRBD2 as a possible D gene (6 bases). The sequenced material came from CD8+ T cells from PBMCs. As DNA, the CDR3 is TGTGCCAGCTCACCACAAACTAGCAGCACAGATACGCAGTATTTT. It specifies CASSPQTSSTDTQYF.